This TCR beta chain derives from a study of shared clonotypes between healthy human individuals. Overall study findings and caveats: The study drew on few donors, limiting represented genetic and exposure-history diversity. An anticipated effect of sequencing depth on clonotype sharing among donors was recognized.

Genomic DNA of each subset was evenly split across several immunoSEQ plates. The protocol was immunoSEQ multiplex PCR, while the TCRdb copy is restricted to in-frame clones and leaves out a portion. The sample has under 80,000 clones; 60% to 70% are singletons. This clone was recorded only once. The target antigen is unknown. The trim removed 0 bases at V and 2 bases at J, leaving 7 bases unmatched. This CDR3 has 16 amino acids. Germline lookup yields CDR1 MNHEY and CDR2 SMNVEV (reference sequence). Pooled CD45RO+ cells and CCR7-negative CD45RA+ TemRA cells made up CD8 memory. J is TRBJ2-7 and V is TRBV27, with 7 positions matching TRBD2. The sequenced sample was memory CD8+ T cells sorted from blood. Subset noted: CD45RO+ cells pooled with CCR7-negative TemRA cells. This receptor was obtained from a man aged 25 to 45 in good health. This CDR3 reads CASSLSAGTITYEQYF. Written as DNA, the CDR3 is TGTGCCAGCAGTTTATCGGCCGGGACTATTACCTACGAGCAGTACTTC.